This T cell receptor beta chain was identified during a study of blood T cell repertoires in COVID-19. Clones were sequenced by immunoSEQ multiplex PCR, and TCRdb holds only the in-frame ones, with some missing. This sample has 100,000 to 150,000 clones; approximately 80% occur once, and the top ten carry 30% to 45%. This CDR3 has 13 residues. CDR1 is SQVTM, CDR2 ANQGSEA, per germline. Trimming removed 6 bases at V and 0 bases at J, with 9 bases between. In its sample, this clone was seen a few times. The TCR was taken from a man aged 35-49 years with active or convalescent COVID-19. Sequencing was done on a sample of peripheral blood. V gene TRBV29-1 combines with J gene TRBJ1-5; D not resolved. CDR3 loop: CSVGEGSNQPQHF. CDR3 coding DNA: TGCAGCGTCGGGGAGGGTAGCAATCAGCCCCAGCATTTT.